This TCR beta chain was documented in a study of long-term antiretroviral therapy in people with HIV. Study-level points and caveats: Patients on ART gained diversity, which nonetheless stayed below transplant donor controls. Drawn between about 2004 and 2017, the blood was possibly obtained under older ART regimens.

immunoSEQ v3.0 was run at survey level. Produced via immunoSEQ multiplex PCR; TCRdb's table is partial and in-frame only. This table holds more than 25,000 clones, around 85% found once. The CDR3 length is 15 residues. Per the germline V gene, CDR1 is SGHAT and CDR2 is FQNNGV. The V and J ends lost 5 bases and 0 bases respectively, with 11 bases between them. A note on this clone: Its antigen is currently unknown.

This sample comprised unsorted PBMCs, obtained approximately 5 years before starting antiretroviral therapy. The rearrangement links TRBV11-2 to TRBJ1-5; no reliable D call. The receptor comes from a man aged 50 to 60 with HIV. The CDR3 here is CASSPVGNSNQPQHF. CDR3 DNA: TGTGCCAGCAGCCCAGTTGGGAATAGCAATCAGCCCCAGCATTTT. Supplemented by reference TRBV11-2 and TRBJ1-5, the full variable domain reads EAGVAQSPRYKIIEKRQSVAFWCNPISGHATLYWYQQILGQGPKLLIQFQNNGVVDDSQLPKDRFSAERLKGVDSTLKIQPAKLEDSAVYLCASSPVGNSNQPQHFGDGTRLSIL.